Detailed here is one T cell receptor (beta chain). This clonotype was recorded a few times. Its antigen target is currently unknown. Nothing much larger sits one base from this clone, and base qualities are not available. Interpreted using the paper, the time point label stands for: patch test 3, about 24 weeks after DPC sensitization. According to the study, the label for this sample's treatment or condition signals: therapeutic diphenylcyclopropenone sensitization with weekly scalp DPC. At each patch-test visit, blood was drawn before the patch test was applied. Patients were eligible if aged 18 to 70, diagnosed with alopecia and judged suitable for DPC therapy, and pregnant patients were excluded. Total RNA was isolated from unfractionated whole blood collected in Tempus Blood RNA tubes. The library was obtained by RACE. Sequencing took place on a NextSeq 500. Library preparation attached unique molecular identifiers to individual cDNA molecules for quantitative, reproducible TCR counting. Each blood RNA sample was used to sequence both TCR alpha and TCR beta chains. The original methods were these. Samples had a median of roughly 91,000 TCRs, with a range from about 23,224 to 750,000. V, J and CDR3 annotation of the TCR reads was carried out using the Decombinator software suite. For PS versus PT1 abundance plots, all samples were subsampled to the same number of TCRs (28,000). TCRs were defined as expanded if absent before sensitization and observed at least eight times at the 2-week time point. Through fastp at Q25 and MiXCR, TCRdb rebuilt clones from the public reads, retaining in-frame beta chains. Rows with a matching CDR3 protein are joined into one entry that keeps the most common DNA and genes. These V and J calls rely on TCRdb rather than the paper's analysis. The sample includes 50,000 to 75,000 distinct CDR3 sequences, with approximately 11% observed a single time. The ten largest account for less than 2.5% of the sample.

The data stem from a study of human T cells and chemical hapten exposure (dated by TCRdb to about 2021). Context from the whole study: For sensitization, 2% DPC in acetone was applied to a 2 cm by 2 cm area of upper inner arm skin. Patients additionally received weekly therapeutic DPC doses to the scalp throughout the approximately 25-week study period. Patch testing was performed on the upper back with Finn chambers containing 0.01% DPC, and the patch tests were scored after 6 days according to International Contact Dermatitis Research Group standards. Most of the patients in the cohort were female, and the cohort covered alopecia areata with under or over 50% scalp involvement, alopecia totalis and alopecia universalis. The libraries were sequenced as a pool, and the TCR yield per sample differed mostly because of small variations in library volumes within the pool. In alopecia patients, the study followed how the peripheral blood TCR repertoire changed in vivo over primary and secondary sensitization to diphenylcyclopropenone (DPC), a hapten. Blood was sampled from patients pre-sensitization (week 0) and at 2, 6 and about 24 weeks after DPC sensitization. Blood for TCR sequencing was provided by twenty-nine alopecia patients at one to four time points (pre-sensitization, 2, 6 and 24 weeks).

The V end loses 3 bases and the J end loses 5 bases, and a stretch of 18 bases separates them. Reading the germline V gene gives CDR1 SGDLS and CDR2 YYNGEE. The cysteine opens and the phenylalanine closes a CDR3 of 15 amino acids. The retained sequence is limited to the CDR3, 45 bases, with the frame set at the first base. Study-level results and caveats: After repeated subsampling, changes were observed in the strength of the expansion versus patch-test correlation and in the threshold at which the correlation became significant. Patch test score was positively correlated with the number of PT1 expanded TCRs, with significance at thresholds 8, 16 and 32 but not at 4. DPC sensitization did not change how many TCRs were above 1 in 1000 frequency, and no evidence was found of alterations in global repertoire structure. Compared with pre-sensitization or healthy control sets, expanded TCRs formed significantly more large CDR3 similarity clusters, which is consistent with antigen-driven responses. Because all patients had alopecia, a presumed autoimmune disease, the immune response of the patients might differ from that of healthy individuals.

This receptor was taken from a woman aged 25 to 39 with alopecia areata. Some clones in this sample may be carry-over from other donors' samples. The sequence links TRBV9 to TRBJ2-7; the D gene may be TRBD1 or TRBD2, since each aligns over 7 bases. Material: whole blood, obtained in connection with sensitization to the hapten diphenylcyclopropenone (DPC). The CDR3: CASSAGGADIDEQYF. The nucleotides read TGTGCCAGCAGCGCAGGGGGGGCTGACATAGACGAGCAGTACTTC.